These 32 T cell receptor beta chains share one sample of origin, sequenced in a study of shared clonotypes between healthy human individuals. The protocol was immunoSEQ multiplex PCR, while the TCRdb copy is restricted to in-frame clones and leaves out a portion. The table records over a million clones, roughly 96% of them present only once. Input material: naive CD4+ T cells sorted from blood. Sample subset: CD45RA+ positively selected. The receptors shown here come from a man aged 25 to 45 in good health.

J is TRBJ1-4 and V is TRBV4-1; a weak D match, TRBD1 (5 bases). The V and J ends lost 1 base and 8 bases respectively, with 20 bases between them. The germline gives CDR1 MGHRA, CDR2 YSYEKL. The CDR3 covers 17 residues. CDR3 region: CASSQVLWPGRSEKLFF. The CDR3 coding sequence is TGCGCCAGCAGCCAAGTGTTGTGGCCAGGGAGGAGCGAAAAACTGTTTTTT.

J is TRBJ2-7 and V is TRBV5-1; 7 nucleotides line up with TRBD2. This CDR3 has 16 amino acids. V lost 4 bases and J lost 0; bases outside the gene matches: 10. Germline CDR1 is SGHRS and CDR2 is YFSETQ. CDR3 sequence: CASSGYEAGSSYEQYF. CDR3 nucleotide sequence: TGCGCCAGCAGCGGGTATGAAGCGGGGAGCTCCTACGAGCAGTACTTC.

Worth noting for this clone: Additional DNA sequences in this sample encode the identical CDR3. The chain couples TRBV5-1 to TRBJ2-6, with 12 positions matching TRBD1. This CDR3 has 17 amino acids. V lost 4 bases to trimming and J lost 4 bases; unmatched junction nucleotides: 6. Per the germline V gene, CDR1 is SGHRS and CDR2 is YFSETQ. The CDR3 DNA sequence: TGCGCCAGCAGCCTGGGACAGGGGGCGACCGGGGCCAACGTCCTGACTTTC. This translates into CASSLGQGATGANVLTF.

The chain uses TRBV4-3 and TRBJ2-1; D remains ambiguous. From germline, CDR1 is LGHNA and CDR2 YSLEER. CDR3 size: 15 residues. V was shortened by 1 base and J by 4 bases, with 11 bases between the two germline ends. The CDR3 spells CASSQAGDRYNEQFF. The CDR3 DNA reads TGCGCCAGCAGCCAAGCCGGAGATCGTTACAATGAGCAGTTCTTC.

The CDR3: CASSKDAGALKVGYTF. The CDR3 DNA reads as TGTGCCAGCAGCAAAGATGCGGGGGCGCTTAAAGTTGGCTACACCTTC. This chain joins TRBV21-1 and TRBJ1-2. TRBV21-1 is an annotated pseudogene. CDR3 length equals 16 residues.

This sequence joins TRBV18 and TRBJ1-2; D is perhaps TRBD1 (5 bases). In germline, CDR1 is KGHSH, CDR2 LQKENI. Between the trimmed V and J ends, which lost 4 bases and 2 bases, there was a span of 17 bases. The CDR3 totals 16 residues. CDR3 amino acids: CASSLFRGESNYGYTF. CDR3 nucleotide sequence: TGTGCCAGCTCACTATTTCGGGGGGAATCGAACTATGGCTACACCTTC.

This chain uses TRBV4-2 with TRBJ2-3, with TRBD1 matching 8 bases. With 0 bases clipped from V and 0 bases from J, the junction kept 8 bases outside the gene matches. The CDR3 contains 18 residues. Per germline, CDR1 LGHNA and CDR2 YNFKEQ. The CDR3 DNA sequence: TGTGCCAGCAGCCAAGATTATTTTGGGACAGGTAGCACAGATACGCAGTATTTT. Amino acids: CASSQDYFGTGSTDTQYF.

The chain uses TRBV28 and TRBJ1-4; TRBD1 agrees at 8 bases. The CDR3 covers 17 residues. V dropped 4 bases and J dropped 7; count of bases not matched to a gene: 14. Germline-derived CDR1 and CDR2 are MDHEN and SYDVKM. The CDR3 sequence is CASSSHGQGRGGEKLFF. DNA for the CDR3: TGTGCCAGCAGTTCGCACGGACAGGGCCGAGGGGGTGAAAAACTGTTTTTT.

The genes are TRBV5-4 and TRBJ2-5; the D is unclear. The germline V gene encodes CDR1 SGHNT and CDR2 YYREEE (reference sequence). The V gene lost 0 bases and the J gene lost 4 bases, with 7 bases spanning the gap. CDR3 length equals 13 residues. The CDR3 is CASSLVRAETQYF. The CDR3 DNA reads TGTGCCAGCAGCTTGGTCCGGGCAGAGACCCAGTACTTC.

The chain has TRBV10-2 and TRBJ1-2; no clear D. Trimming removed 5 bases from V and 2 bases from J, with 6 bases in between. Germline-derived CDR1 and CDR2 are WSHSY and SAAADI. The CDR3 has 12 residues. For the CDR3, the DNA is TGCGCCAGCAGTAGTCAGAACTATGGCTACACCTTC. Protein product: CASSSQNYGYTF.

This CDR3 is CASLFNRYEQYF. The CDR3 nucleotides are TGTGCCAGCTTGTTCAATCGTTACGAGCAGTACTTC. V gene TRBV6-1 combines with J gene TRBJ2-7; D remains ambiguous. Trimming shortened V by 8 bases and J by 4 bases, and 12 bases separated the two germline ends. Germline CDR1 and CDR2: MNHNS and SASEGT. This CDR3 is built from 12 residues.

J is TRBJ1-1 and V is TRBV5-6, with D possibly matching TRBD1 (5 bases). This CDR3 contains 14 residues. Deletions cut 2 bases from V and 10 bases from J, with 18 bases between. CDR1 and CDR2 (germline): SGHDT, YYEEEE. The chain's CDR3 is CASSFGGLPLGAFF. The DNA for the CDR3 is TGTGCCAGCAGCTTTGGGGGACTACCCCTAGGAGCTTTCTTT.

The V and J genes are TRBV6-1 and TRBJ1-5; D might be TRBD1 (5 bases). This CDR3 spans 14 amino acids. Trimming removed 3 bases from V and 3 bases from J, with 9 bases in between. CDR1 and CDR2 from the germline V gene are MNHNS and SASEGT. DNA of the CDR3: TGTGCCAGCAGTGATTTTGGGACCAATCAGCCCCAGCATTTT. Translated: CASSDFGTNQPQHF.

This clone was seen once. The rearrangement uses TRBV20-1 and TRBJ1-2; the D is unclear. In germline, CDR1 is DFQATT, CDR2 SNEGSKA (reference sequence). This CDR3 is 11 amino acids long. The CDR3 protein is CSAEPYYGYTF. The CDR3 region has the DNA TGCAGCGCGGAACCATACTATGGCTACACCTTC.

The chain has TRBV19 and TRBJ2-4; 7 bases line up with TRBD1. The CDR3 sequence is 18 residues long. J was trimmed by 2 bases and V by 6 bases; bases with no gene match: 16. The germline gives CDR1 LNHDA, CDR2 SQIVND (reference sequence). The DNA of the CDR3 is TGTGCCAGTAGCCCAACCGACCTAGGGGGCGCGACCAAAAACATTCAGTACTTC. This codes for CASSPTDLGGATKNIQYF.

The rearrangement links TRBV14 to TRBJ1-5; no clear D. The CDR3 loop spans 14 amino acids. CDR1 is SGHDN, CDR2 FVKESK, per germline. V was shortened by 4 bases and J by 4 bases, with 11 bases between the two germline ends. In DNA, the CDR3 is TGTGCCAGCAGCCCGTCGGGTCTAAATCAGCCCCAGCATTTT. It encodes CASSPSGLNQPQHF.

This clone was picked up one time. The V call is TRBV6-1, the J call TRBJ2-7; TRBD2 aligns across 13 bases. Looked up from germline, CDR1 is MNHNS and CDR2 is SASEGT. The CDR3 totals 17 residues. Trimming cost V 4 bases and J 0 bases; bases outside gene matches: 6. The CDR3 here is CASSGLAGGLSSYEQYF. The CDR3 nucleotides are TGTGCCAGCAGTGGACTAGCGGGAGGCCTTAGCTCCTACGAGCAGTACTTC.

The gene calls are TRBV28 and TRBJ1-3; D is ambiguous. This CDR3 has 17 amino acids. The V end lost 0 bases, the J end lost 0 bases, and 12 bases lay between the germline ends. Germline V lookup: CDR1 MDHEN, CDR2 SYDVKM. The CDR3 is CASSLWAGVYSGNTIYF. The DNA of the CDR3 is TGTGCCAGCAGTTTATGGGCAGGCGTTTACTCTGGAAACACCATATATTTT. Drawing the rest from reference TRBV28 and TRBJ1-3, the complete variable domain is DVKVTQSSRYLVKRTGEKVFLECVQDMDHENMFWYRQDPGLGLRLIYFSYDVKMKEKGDIPEGYSVSREKKERFSLILESASTNQTSMYLCASSLWAGVYSGNTIYFGEGSWLTVV.

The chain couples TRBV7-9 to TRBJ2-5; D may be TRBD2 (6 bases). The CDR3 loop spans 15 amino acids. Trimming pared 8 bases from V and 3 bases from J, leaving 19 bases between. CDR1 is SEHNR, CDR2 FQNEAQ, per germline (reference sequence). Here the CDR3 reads CASSHPLALKETQYF. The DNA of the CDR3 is TGTGCCAGCTCCCACCCTCTAGCGCTGAAAGAGACCCAGTACTTC.

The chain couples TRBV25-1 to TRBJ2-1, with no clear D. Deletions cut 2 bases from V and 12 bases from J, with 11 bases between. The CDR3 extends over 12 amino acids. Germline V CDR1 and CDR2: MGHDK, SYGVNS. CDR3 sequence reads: CASSEKTYRQFF. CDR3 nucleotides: TGTGCCAGCAGTGAAAAGACATACAGGCAGTTCTTC.

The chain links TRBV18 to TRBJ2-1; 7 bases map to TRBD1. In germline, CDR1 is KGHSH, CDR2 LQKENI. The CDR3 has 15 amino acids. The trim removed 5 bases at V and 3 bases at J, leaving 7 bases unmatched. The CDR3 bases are TGTGCCAGCTCAAGGGGGCCGACAGACTACAATGAGCAGTTCTTC. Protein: CASSRGPTDYNEQFF.

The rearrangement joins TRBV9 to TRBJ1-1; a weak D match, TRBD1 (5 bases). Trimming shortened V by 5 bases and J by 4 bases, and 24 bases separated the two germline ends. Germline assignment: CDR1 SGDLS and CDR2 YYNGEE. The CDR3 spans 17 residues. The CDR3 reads CASSPRAREPLGTEAFF. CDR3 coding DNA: TGTGCCAGCAGTCCTCGGGCCAGGGAACCTTTAGGCACTGAAGCTTTCTTT.

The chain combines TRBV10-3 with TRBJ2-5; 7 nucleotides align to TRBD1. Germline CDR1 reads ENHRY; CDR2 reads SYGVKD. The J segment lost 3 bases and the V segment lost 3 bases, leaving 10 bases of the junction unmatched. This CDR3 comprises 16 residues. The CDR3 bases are TGTGCCATCAGTGATAACAGGGGCCAATCCGAAGAGACCCAGTACTTC. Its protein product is CAISDNRGQSEETQYF.

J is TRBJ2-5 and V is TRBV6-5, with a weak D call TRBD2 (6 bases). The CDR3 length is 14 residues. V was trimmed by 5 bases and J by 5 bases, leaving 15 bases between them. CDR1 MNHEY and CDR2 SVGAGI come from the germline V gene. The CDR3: CASSPGGGWETQYF. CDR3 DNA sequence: TGTGCCAGCAGTCCTGGAGGAGGGTGGGAGACCCAGTACTTC.

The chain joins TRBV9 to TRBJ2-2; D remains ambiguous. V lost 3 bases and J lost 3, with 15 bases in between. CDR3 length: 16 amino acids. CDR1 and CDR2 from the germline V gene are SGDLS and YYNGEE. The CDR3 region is CASSAYGPLDTGELFF. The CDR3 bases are TGTGCCAGCAGCGCCTACGGGCCCCTAGACACCGGGGAGCTGTTTTTT.

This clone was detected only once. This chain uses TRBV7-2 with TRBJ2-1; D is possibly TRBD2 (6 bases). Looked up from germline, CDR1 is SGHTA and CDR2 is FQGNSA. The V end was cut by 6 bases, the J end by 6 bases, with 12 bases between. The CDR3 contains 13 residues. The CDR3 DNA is TGTGCCAGCAGAGGGACTTTAGTCAATGAGCAGTTCTTC. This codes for CASRGTLVNEQFF.

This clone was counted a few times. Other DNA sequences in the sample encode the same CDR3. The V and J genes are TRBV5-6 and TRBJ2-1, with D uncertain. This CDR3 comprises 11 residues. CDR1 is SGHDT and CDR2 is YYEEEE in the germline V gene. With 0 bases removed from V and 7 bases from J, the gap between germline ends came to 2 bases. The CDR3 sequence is CASSLGNEQFF. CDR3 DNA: TGTGCCAGCAGCTTGGGGAATGAGCAGTTCTTC. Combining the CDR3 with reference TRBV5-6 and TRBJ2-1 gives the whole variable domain DAGVTQSPTHLIKTRGQQVTLRCSPKSGHDTVSWYQQALGQGPQFIFQYYEEEERQRGNFPDRFSGHQFPNYSSELNVNALLLGDSALYLCASSLGNEQFFGPGTRLTVL.

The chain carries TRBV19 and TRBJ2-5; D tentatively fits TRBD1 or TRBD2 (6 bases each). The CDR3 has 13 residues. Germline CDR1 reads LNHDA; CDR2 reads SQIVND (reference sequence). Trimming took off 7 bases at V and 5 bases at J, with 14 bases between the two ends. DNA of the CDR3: TGTGCCAGTACCCCAACAGGGAGGGAGACCCAGTACTTC. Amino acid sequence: CASTPTGRETQYF.

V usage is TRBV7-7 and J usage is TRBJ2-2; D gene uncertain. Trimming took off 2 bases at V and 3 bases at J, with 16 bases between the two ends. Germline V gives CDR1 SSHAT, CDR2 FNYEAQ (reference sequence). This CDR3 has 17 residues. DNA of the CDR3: TGTGCCAGCAGCTTAAACTCTCGTGGCGGTGACACCGGGGAGCTGTTTTTT. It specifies CASSLNSRGGDTGELFF.

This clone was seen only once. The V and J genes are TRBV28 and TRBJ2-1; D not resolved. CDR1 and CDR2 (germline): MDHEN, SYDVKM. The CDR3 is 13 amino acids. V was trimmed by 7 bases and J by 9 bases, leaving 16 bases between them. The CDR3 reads CASNNHGGGEQFF. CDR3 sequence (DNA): TGTGCCAGCAACAACCATGGCGGTGGTGAGCAGTTCTTC.

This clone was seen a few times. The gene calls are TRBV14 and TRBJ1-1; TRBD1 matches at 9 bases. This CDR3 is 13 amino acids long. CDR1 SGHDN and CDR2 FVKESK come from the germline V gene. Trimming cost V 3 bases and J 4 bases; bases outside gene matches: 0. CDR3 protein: CASSQTGGTEAFF. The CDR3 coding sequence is TGTGCCAGCAGCCAGACAGGGGGCACTGAAGCTTTCTTT.

CDR3 nucleotides: TGTGCCAGCCTGTCCAGGGAAGGCCAGCCCCAGCATTTT. As protein: CASLSREGQPQHF. This rearrangement joins TRBV2 to TRBJ1-5, with TRBD1 as a possible D gene (5 bases). This CDR3 contains 13 residues. Germline V lookup: CDR1 SNHLY, CDR2 FYNNEI. Trimming removed 8 bases at V and 7 bases at J, with 15 bases between.